Listed below are T cell receptor beta chains from one sample, sequenced in a study of blood T cell repertoires in COVID-19. The assay was immunoSEQ multiplex PCR, and TCRdb's table has in-frame clones only and misses some. Of hundreds of thousands of clones listed, around 85% are singletons. The sample was peripheral blood. The receptors shown here come from a woman aged 40 to 55 with active or convalescent COVID-19. CDR3s include the opening cysteine and the closing phenylalanine or tryptophan. D genes are given only for firm matches. Clone size, where shown, is once, few, many, or a class for clones that have expanded.

j_call: TRBJ1-2; d_call: TRBD1; v_call: TRBV5-1; clone_size: few; cdr3_aa: CASSEDRDSTF; cdr3_nt: TGCGCCAGCAGCGAGGACAGGGACTCCACCTTC
j_call: TRBJ1-1; d_call: .; v_call: TRBV7-3; clone_size: .; cdr3_aa: CASSSGPTANTEAFF; cdr3_nt: TGTGCCAGCAGCTCCGGTCCGACAGCGAACACTGAAGCTTTCTTT
j_call: TRBJ1-2; d_call: .; v_call: TRBV12-3/TRBV12-4; clone_size: once; cdr3_aa: CASSLTGYYGYTF; cdr3_nt: TGTGCCAGCAGTTTAACGGGTTACTATGGCTACACCTTC
j_call: TRBJ2-3; d_call: TRBD2; v_call: TRBV27; clone_size: .; cdr3_aa: CASSLWLAGGRKSTDTQYF; cdr3_nt: TGTGCCAGCAGTCTCTGGCTAGCGGGGGGCCGAAAAAGCACAGATACGCAGTATTTT
j_call: TRBJ2-2; d_call: .; v_call: TRBV29-1; clone_size: .; cdr3_aa: CSVGTGNTGELFF; cdr3_nt: TGCAGCGTTGGTACAGGGAACACCGGGGAGCTGTTTTTT
j_call: TRBJ2-2; d_call: .; v_call: TRBV15; clone_size: .; cdr3_aa: CATSNDRRHTGELFF; cdr3_nt: TGTGCCACCAGTAACGACCGGCGGCACACCGGGGAGCTGTTTTTT
j_call: TRBJ2-7; d_call: .; v_call: TRBV21-1; clone_size: .; cdr3_aa: CASSKVSQGREQYF; cdr3_nt: TGTGCCAGCAGCAAGGTGTCGCAGGGTCGCGAGCAGTACTTC
j_call: TRBJ2-6; d_call: .; v_call: TRBV6-6; clone_size: .; cdr3_aa: CASSYSTGSGANVLTF; cdr3_nt: TGTGCCAGCAGTTACTCGACGGGCTCTGGGGCCAACGTCCTGACTTTC
j_call: TRBJ2-5; d_call: .; v_call: TRBV28; clone_size: .; cdr3_aa: CASRLGGETQYF; cdr3_nt: TGTGCCAGCAGACTAGGGGGAGAGACCCAGTACTTC
j_call: TRBJ1-2; d_call: .; v_call: TRBV5-5; clone_size: .; cdr3_aa: CASSSETWGAYGYTF; cdr3_nt: TGTGCCAGCAGCTCGGAGACTTGGGGAGCCTATGGCTACACCTTC
j_call: TRBJ1-6; d_call: .; v_call: TRBV7-9; clone_size: .; cdr3_aa: CASSLVLVSRDYSPLHF; cdr3_nt: TGTGCCAGCAGCTTAGTCTTGGTTTCCAGGGATTACTCACCCCTCCACTTT
j_call: TRBJ2-3; d_call: .; v_call: TRBV21-1; clone_size: .; cdr3_aa: CASSPGAGGTDTQYF; cdr3_nt: TGTGCCAGCAGCCCTGGGGCAGGGGGCACAGATACGCAGTATTTT
j_call: TRBJ2-1; d_call: .; v_call: TRBV20-1; clone_size: .; cdr3_aa: CSASGGPKDEQFF; cdr3_nt: TGCAGTGCTAGTGGGGGGCCTAAAGATGAGCAGTTCTTC
j_call: TRBJ1-1; d_call: .; v_call: TRBV5-6; clone_size: .; cdr3_aa: CASSFDKYTEAFF; cdr3_nt: TGTGCCAGCAGTTTTGACAAATACACTGAAGCTTTCTTT
j_call: TRBJ2-1; d_call: .; v_call: TRBV6-4; clone_size: .; cdr3_aa: CASSVLASPYNEQFF; cdr3_nt: TGTGCCAGCAGTGTTTTGGCTAGCCCGTACAATGAGCAGTTCTTC
j_call: TRBJ2-6; d_call: .; v_call: TRBV6-1; clone_size: .; cdr3_aa: CASSDPRGSLLSGANVLTF; cdr3_nt: TGTGCCAGCAGTGACCCTAGGGGGTCCCTCCTCTCTGGGGCCAACGTCCTGACTTTC
j_call: TRBJ2-3; d_call: TRBD2; v_call: TRBV11-2; clone_size: .; cdr3_aa: CASSPASGGARVETDTQYF; cdr3_nt: TGTGCCAGCAGCCCGGCGAGCGGGGGGGCGCGGGTTGAGACAGATACGCAGTATTTT
j_call: TRBJ2-1; d_call: TRBD2; v_call: TRBV4-2; clone_size: .; cdr3_aa: CASSHGSGGLNEQFF; cdr3_nt: TGTGCCAGCAGCCACGGTAGCGGGGGGCTCAATGAGCAGTTCTTC
j_call: TRBJ1-2; d_call: TRBD1; v_call: TRBV19; clone_size: .; cdr3_aa: CASTPRTGGRHHNGYTF; cdr3_nt: TGTGCCAGTACCCCACGGACAGGGGGGCGGCATCATAATGGCTACACCTTC
j_call: TRBJ1-2; d_call: .; v_call: TRBV10-3; clone_size: .; cdr3_aa: CAISEDGDYGYTF; cdr3_nt: TGTGCCATCAGTGAAGACGGAGACTATGGCTACACCTTC
j_call: TRBJ2-1; d_call: .; v_call: TRBV6-5; clone_size: .; cdr3_aa: CASNLAQTPYNEQFF; cdr3_nt: TGTGCCAGCAACCTAGCTCAGACCCCCTACAATGAGCAGTTCTTC
j_call: TRBJ2-3; d_call: .; v_call: TRBV6-1; clone_size: once; cdr3_aa: CASSQGRGRSTDTQYF; cdr3_nt: TGTGCCAGCAGTCAAGGACGGGGAAGGAGCACAGATACGCAGTATTTT
j_call: TRBJ2-2; d_call: TRBD1; v_call: TRBV28; clone_size: .; cdr3_aa: CASSFPTGHTGELFF; cdr3_nt: TGTGCCAGCAGTTTCCCGACAGGGCACACCGGGGAGCTGTTTTTT
j_call: TRBJ2-3; d_call: TRBD2; v_call: TRBV5-1; clone_size: .; cdr3_aa: CASSTGLAGEGQYF; cdr3_nt: TGCGCCAGCAGCACCGGACTAGCGGGGGAGGGGCAGTATTTT
j_call: TRBJ1-5; d_call: .; v_call: TRBV27; clone_size: once; cdr3_aa: CASSSGLNQPQHF; cdr3_nt: TGTGCCAGCAGTTCAGGCCTCAATCAGCCCCAGCATTTT
j_call: TRBJ1-4; d_call: .; v_call: TRBV7-9; clone_size: .; cdr3_aa: CASSLAGGQEKLFF; cdr3_nt: TGTGCCAGCAGCTTAGCGGGCGGGCAAGAAAAACTGTTTTTT
j_call: TRBJ2-2; d_call: .; v_call: TRBV6-5; clone_size: .; cdr3_aa: CASEGTLNTGELFF; cdr3_nt: TGTGCCAGCGAGGGGACATTGAACACCGGGGAGCTGTTTTTT
j_call: TRBJ1-4; d_call: .; v_call: TRBV29-1; clone_size: .; cdr3_aa: CSVEDGEKLFF; cdr3_nt: TGCAGCGTTGAAGATGGGGAGAAACTGTTTTTT
j_call: TRBJ1-5; d_call: .; v_call: TRBV28; clone_size: .; cdr3_aa: CASSEVTGPDNQPQHF; cdr3_nt: TGTGCCAGCAGTGAGGTCACGGGTCCGGACAATCAGCCCCAGCATTTT
j_call: TRBJ2-3; d_call: .; v_call: TRBV19; clone_size: .; cdr3_aa: CASSIPAGFPDTQYF; cdr3_nt: TGTGCCAGTAGTATCCCGGCGGGGTTTCCAGATACGCAGTATTTT
j_call: TRBJ2-3; d_call: TRBD2; v_call: TRBV7-3; clone_size: .; cdr3_aa: CASSLTGLAGGGTDTQYF; cdr3_nt: TGTGCCAGCAGCTTAACCGGACTAGCGGGGGGCGGGACAGATACGCAGTATTTT
j_call: TRBJ2-2; d_call: .; v_call: TRBV5-1; clone_size: .; cdr3_aa: CASNSGQGRTGELFF; cdr3_nt: TGCGCCAGCAATAGCGGACAAGGGAGAACCGGGGAGCTGTTTTTT
j_call: TRBJ1-6; d_call: TRBD1; v_call: TRBV14; clone_size: .; cdr3_aa: CASRDSLNSPLHF; cdr3_nt: TGTGCCAGCCGGGACAGCCTTAATTCACCCCTCCACTTT
j_call: TRBJ1-4; d_call: .; v_call: TRBV19; clone_size: .; cdr3_aa: CASSMEGYNEKLFF; cdr3_nt: TGTGCCAGTAGTATGGAGGGTTATAATGAAAAACTGTTTTTT
j_call: TRBJ2-3; d_call: TRBD2; v_call: TRBV4-1; clone_size: .; cdr3_aa: CASSQDTLAGGGAQYF; cdr3_nt: TGCGCCAGCAGCCAAGATACCCTAGCGGGGGGCGGGGCGCAGTATTTT
j_call: TRBJ2-7; d_call: .; v_call: TRBV29-1; clone_size: .; cdr3_aa: CSVEERRDEQYF; cdr3_nt: TGCAGCGTTGAAGAGCGCAGGGACGAGCAGTACTTC
j_call: TRBJ1-6; d_call: TRBD1; v_call: TRBV7-3; clone_size: .; cdr3_aa: CASSFQGVNSPLHF; cdr3_nt: TGTGCCAGCAGCTTCCAGGGGGTTAATTCACCCCTCCACTTT
j_call: TRBJ1-5; d_call: .; v_call: TRBV25-1; clone_size: .; cdr3_aa: CASSGHGNQPQHF; cdr3_nt: TGTGCCAGCAGTGGACATGGTAATCAGCCCCAGCATTTT
j_call: TRBJ1-2; d_call: .; v_call: TRBV29-1; clone_size: .; cdr3_aa: CSVEDRISTGTNYGYTF; cdr3_nt: TGCAGCGTTGAAGATAGGATAAGTACAGGGACTAACTATGGCTACACCTTC
j_call: TRBJ1-6; d_call: .; v_call: TRBV9; clone_size: once; cdr3_aa: CASSVAASSYNSPLHF; cdr3_nt: TGTGCCAGCAGCGTAGCTGCCAGCTCCTATAATTCACCCCTCCACTTT
j_call: TRBJ2-1; d_call: TRBD1; v_call: TRBV25-1; clone_size: .; cdr3_aa: CASSEFPGRDRGGNEQFF; cdr3_nt: TGTGCCAGCAGTGAATTCCCCGGTAGGGACAGGGGAGGGAATGAGCAGTTCTTC
j_call: TRBJ1-5; d_call: TRBD1; v_call: TRBV19; clone_size: .; cdr3_aa: CASSTTGTGGGQPQHF; cdr3_nt: TGTGCCAGTAGTACCACCGGGACAGGGGGAGGTCAGCCCCAGCATTTT
j_call: TRBJ2-2; d_call: .; v_call: TRBV19; clone_size: .; cdr3_aa: CASSIRGAGELFF; cdr3_nt: TGTGCCAGTAGTATAAGAGGCGCCGGGGAGCTGTTTTTT
j_call: TRBJ1-5; d_call: .; v_call: TRBV4-2; clone_size: .; cdr3_aa: CASSPSGEGNYQHF; cdr3_nt: TGTGCCAGCAGCCCATCAGGTGAAGGAAATTACCAGCATTTT
j_call: TRBJ2-2; d_call: .; v_call: TRBV9; clone_size: once; cdr3_aa: CASSVVRDTGELFF; cdr3_nt: TGTGCCAGCAGCGTAGTCAGGGACACCGGGGAGCTGTTTTTT
j_call: TRBJ2-3; d_call: TRBD2; v_call: TRBV5-1; clone_size: .; cdr3_aa: CASSVTGTSGESTDTQYF; cdr3_nt: TGCGCCAGCAGCGTGACCGGGACTAGCGGGGAGAGCACAGATACGCAGTATTTT
j_call: TRBJ1-4; d_call: TRBD1; v_call: TRBV15; clone_size: .; cdr3_aa: CATSREQGHEKLFF; cdr3_nt: TGTGCCACCAGCAGGGAACAGGGGCATGAAAAACTGTTTTTT
j_call: TRBJ1-2; d_call: TRBD1; v_call: TRBV30; clone_size: .; cdr3_aa: CAWATGGAMANYGYTF; cdr3_nt: TGTGCCTGGGCGACAGGGGGCGCGATGGCTAACTATGGCTACACCTTC